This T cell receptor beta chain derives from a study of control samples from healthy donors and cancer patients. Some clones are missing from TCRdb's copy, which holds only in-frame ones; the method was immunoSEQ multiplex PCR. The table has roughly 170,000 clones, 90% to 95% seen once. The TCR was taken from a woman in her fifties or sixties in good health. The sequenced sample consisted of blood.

As DNA, the CDR3 is TGTGCCAGCAGTCGCAGTTACGAGCAGTACTTC. Its translation is CASSRSYEQYF. V gene TRBV25-1 combines with J gene TRBJ2-7, with D unresolved. V was pared by 5 bases and J by 4 bases, with 6 bases between. The CDR3 is made up of 11 amino acids. Germline assignment: CDR1 MGHDK and CDR2 SYGVNS.